This T cell receptor beta chain was sequenced during a study of T cell changes during pregnancy in multiple sclerosis. CDR1 and CDR2 from the germline V gene are SGHRS and YFSETQ. With 5 bases clipped from V and 10 bases from J, the junction kept 2 bases outside the gene matches. The CDR3 extends over 11 amino acids. Data came from immunoSEQ multiplex PCR; TCRdb stores just in-frame clones and leaves some out. The sample holds more than 80,000 clones, 91% seen once. This rearrangement joins TRBV5-1 to TRBJ2-1, with TRBD1 matching over 8 bases. The sample here was PBMCs, taken in the first trimester of pregnancy. This sequence was found in a female donor in good health, serving as a control in a pregnancy study. Some clones in this sample may be carry-over from other donors' samples. The CDR3 DNA sequence: TGCGCCAGCAGTGACAGGGGCGAGCAGTTCTTC. Translation: CASSDRGEQFF.